This T cell receptor beta chain appears in the sequencing data of a study of control samples from healthy donors and cancer patients. CDR3 size: 13 residues. Trimming removed 0 bases at V and 5 bases at J, with 7 bases between. The V gene's germline CDR1 is MGHRA and CDR2 YSYEKL. TCRdb's copy holds only in-frame clones and misses some; the assay was immunoSEQ multiplex PCR. Of about 60,000 clones in the sample, approximately 92% were seen once. The sample taken for sequencing was PBMCs. The chain joins TRBV4-1 to TRBJ1-1, with D uncertain. The sequence was collected from a middle-aged man with colorectal cancer. The CDR3 nucleotides read TGCGCCAGCAGCCAAGATTTTTGGACTGAAGCTTTCTTT. Amino acid sequence: CASSQDFWTEAFF.